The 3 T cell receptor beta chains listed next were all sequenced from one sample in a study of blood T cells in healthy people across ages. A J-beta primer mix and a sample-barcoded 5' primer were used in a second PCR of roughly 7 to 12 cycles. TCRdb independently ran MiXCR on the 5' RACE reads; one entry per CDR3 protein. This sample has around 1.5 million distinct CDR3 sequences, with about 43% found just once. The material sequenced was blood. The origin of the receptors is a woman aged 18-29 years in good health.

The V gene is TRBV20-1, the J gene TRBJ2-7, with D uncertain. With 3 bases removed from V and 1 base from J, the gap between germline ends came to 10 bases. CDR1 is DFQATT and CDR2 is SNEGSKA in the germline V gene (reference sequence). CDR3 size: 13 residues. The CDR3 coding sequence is TGCAGTGCTAGCGGGTGGCAGTCCTACGAGCAGTACTTC. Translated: CSASGWQSYEQYF.

This chain's CDR3 is CASSAYGAAQETQFF. For the CDR3, the DNA is TGTGCCAGCAGCGCCTACGGAGCGGCCCAAGAGACCCAGTTCTTC. The genes are TRBV7-9 and TRBJ2-1, with D perhaps matching TRBD2 (5 bases). Per the germline V gene, CDR1 is SEHNR and CDR2 is FQNEAQ (reference sequence). The V gene lost 5 bases and the J gene lost 13 bases, with 24 bases spanning the gap. The CDR3 is made up of 15 amino acids.

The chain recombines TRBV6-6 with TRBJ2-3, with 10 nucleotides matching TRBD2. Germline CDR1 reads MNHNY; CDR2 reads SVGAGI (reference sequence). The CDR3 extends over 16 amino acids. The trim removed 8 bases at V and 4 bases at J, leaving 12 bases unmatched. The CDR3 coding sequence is TGTGCCAGCGGTCAGCGGGAGGGTGTCACGGCAGATACGCAGTATTTT. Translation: CASGQREGVTADTQYF.